Below are 9 T cell receptor beta chains sequenced from a single sample in a study of shared clonotypes between healthy human individuals. The table came from immunoSEQ multiplex PCR; TCRdb's copy has only in-frame clones and leaves some out. Altogether about 2.5 million clones are present, approximately 90% being singletons, with the ten largest covering more than 0.35%. The sequenced sample consisted of naive CD4+ T cells from PBMCs. Subset indicated: CD45RA+ positively selected. The source is a man aged 18 to 30 in good health. Some clones in this sample may be carry-over from other donors' samples.

V is TRBV6-4 and J is TRBJ2-2; maybe TRBD1 (5 bases). The CDR3 is made up of 14 amino acids. From germline, CDR1 is MRHNA and CDR2 SNTAGT. Trimming removed 6 bases at V and 6 bases at J, with 14 bases between. The CDR3: CASRQGNQAGELFF. In DNA form, the CDR3 reads TGTGCCAGCAGGCAGGGCAATCAAGCCGGGGAGCTGTTTTTT.

This chain joins TRBV28 and TRBJ2-1; TRBD1 agrees at 9 bases. This CDR3 has 16 amino acids. From germline, CDR1 is MDHEN and CDR2 SYDVKM. Trimming removed 7 bases from V and 9 bases from J; junction bases left unmatched: 16. CDR3 loop: CASTSLGQGSIGEQFF. CDR3 sequence (DNA): TGTGCCAGCACTAGCCTGGGACAGGGAAGTATCGGTGAGCAGTTCTTC.

The chain has TRBV28 and TRBJ1-1; 12 nucleotides line up with TRBD1. This CDR3 contains 17 residues. The J segment lost 6 bases and the V segment lost 1 base, leaving 9 bases of the junction unmatched. CDR1 and CDR2 from the germline V gene are MDHEN and SYDVKM. The CDR3 DNA is TGTGCCAGCAGTTTATCCAAACCGGGACAGGGGGCTTCTGAAGCTTTCTTT. As protein: CASSLSKPGQGASEAFF. Supplemented by reference TRBV28 and TRBJ1-1, the full variable domain reads DVKVTQSSRYLVKRTGEKVFLECVQDMDHENMFWYRQDPGLGLRLIYFSYDVKMKEKGDIPEGYSVSREKKERFSLILESASTNQTSMYLCASSLSKPGQGASEAFFGQGTRLTVV.

The V call is TRBV9, the J call TRBJ1-5, with D unresolved. Per germline, CDR1 SGDLS and CDR2 YYNGEE. The V gene lost 0 bases and the J gene lost 4 bases, with 5 bases spanning the gap. The CDR3 sequence is 13 residues long. The CDR3 protein is CASSVDQNQPQHF. The CDR3 coding sequence is TGTGCCAGCAGCGTAGATCAGAATCAGCCCCAGCATTTT.

The rearrangement joins TRBV11-3 to TRBJ2-1, with 13 bases lining up with TRBD2. CDR1 is SGHNT, CDR2 YENEEA, per germline. The V and J ends lost 5 bases and 4 bases, in that order; junction bases with no gene match: 11. This CDR3 is built from 18 residues. The CDR3 sequence: CASSAKGLAGKGYNEQFF. In DNA, the CDR3 is TGTGCCAGCAGCGCGAAGGGACTAGCGGGAAAGGGTTACAATGAGCAGTTCTTC.

The J gene is TRBJ2-7, the V gene TRBV6-5, with D possibly being TRBD1 (6 bases). CDR3 length equals 16 residues. Trimming pared 0 bases from V and 1 base from J, leaving 13 bases between. The V gene's germline CDR1 is MNHEY and CDR2 SVGAGI. The CDR3 bases are TGTGCCAGCAGTTACTCGATCGCAGGGGTTTCCTACGAGCAGTACTTC. Its translation: CASSYSIAGVSYEQYF.

The CDR3 nucleotides are TGTGCCAGCAGCTTAGGCCGGGTCCCCCATGAGCAGTTCTTC. This translates into CASSLGRVPHEQFF. The V call is TRBV7-8, the J call TRBJ2-1; D unclear. In germline, CDR1 is SGHVS, CDR2 FQNEAQ. Trimming took off 1 base at V and 8 bases at J, with 12 bases between the two ends. The CDR3 has 14 amino acids. The variable domain in full, with the rest retrieved from reference TRBV7-8 and TRBJ2-1, is GAGVSQSPRYKVAKRGQDVALRCDPISGHVSLFWYQQALGQGPEFLTYFQNEAQLDKSGLPSDRFFAERPEGSVSTLKIQRTQQEDSAVYLCASSLGRVPHEQFFGPGTRLTVL.

CDR3 DNA: TGTGCCAGCAGCTTAGTCGGGAACTCGTATGAAAAACTGTTTTTT. It specifies CASSLVGNSYEKLFF. The genes are TRBV7-2 and TRBJ1-4; no firm D call. The V gene lost 1 base and the J gene lost 6 bases, with 12 bases spanning the gap. The germline V gene encodes CDR1 SGHTA and CDR2 FQGNSA. The CDR3 consists of 15 residues.

The chain combines TRBV30 with TRBJ2-1; TRBD2 matches at 14 bases. This CDR3 is built from 15 residues. V shed 5 bases and J 8 bases; nucleotides not matched to a gene: 8. In germline, CDR1 is GTSNPN, CDR2 SVGIG (reference sequence). Here the CDR3 DNA reads TGTGCCTGGGGGCGACTAGCGGGAGGGCATGATGAGCAGTTCTTC. It yields the protein CAWGRLAGGHDEQFF.